The 20 T cell receptor beta chains reported below all come from one sample, sequenced in a study of spatial heterogeneity in lung cancer. The time point is: sample taken at primary tumor resection. MiXCR, run by TCRdb on the 5' RACE reads, gives a single entry per CDR3 protein. This repertoire shows approximately 92,000 distinct CDR3 sequences, approximately 12% found once; its top ten account for about 38%. The material was PBMCs, obtained at surgery. These receptors all stem from a male donor with early-stage non-small cell lung cancer.

This clonotype has more than one count but fewer than ten. The chain couples TRBV7-3 to TRBJ2-5, with 7 positions matching TRBD1. The junction had 7 bases not matched to a gene; V was cut back by 5 bases and J by 1 base. CDR1 is SGHTA and CDR2 is FQGTGA in the germline V gene. The length of the CDR3 is 15 residues. The DNA for the CDR3 is TGTGCCAGCAGCCCAGGCCGGGACAGCCAAGAGACCCAGTACTTC. It yields the protein CASSPGRDSQETQYF.

The chain links TRBV24-1 to TRBJ2-1; 10 bases line up with TRBD1. The trim removed 4 bases at V and 6 bases at J, leaving 5 bases unmatched. Germline V CDR1 and CDR2: KGHDR, SFDVKD. The CDR3 length is 15 residues. The CDR3 protein is CATSERDRGSNEQFF. Written as DNA, the CDR3 is TGTGCCACCAGTGAGCGGGACAGGGGAAGCAATGAGCAGTTCTTC.

This clonotype was counted a few times. The genes are TRBV6-5 and TRBJ1-1, with TRBD1 as a possible D gene (5 bases). The CDR3 is 16 residues long. The germline CDR1 and CDR2 sequences are MNHEY and SVGAGI. The V end was cut by 1 base, the J end by 6 bases, with 18 bases between. The CDR3 protein is CASSYWVDRGRAEAFF. CDR3 coding DNA: TGTGCCAGCAGTTACTGGGTTGACAGAGGGCGTGCTGAAGCTTTCTTT.

This clonotype occurred a few times. The chain carries TRBV5-1 and TRBJ1-2; 7 nucleotides align to TRBD1. Per the germline V gene, CDR1 is SGHRS and CDR2 is YFSETQ. The CDR3 loop spans 15 amino acids. With 0 bases clipped from V and 0 bases from J, the junction kept 2 bases outside the gene matches. The CDR3: CASSLGGQSNYGYTF. The CDR3 region has the DNA TGCGCCAGCAGCTTGGGGGGACAGTCTAACTATGGCTACACCTTC.

This clonotype appeared a few times. This chain links TRBV28 with TRBJ1-4; TRBD1 agrees at 8 bases. Germline CDR1 and CDR2: MDHEN and SYDVKM. With 8 bases clipped from V and 8 bases from J, the junction kept 10 bases outside the gene matches. The length of the CDR3 is 14 residues. The CDR3 DNA sequence: TGTGCCAGCGCCACCCCAGGGGGCGGCGAAAAACTGTTTTTT. As protein: CASATPGGGEKLFF.

The rearrangement joins TRBV28 to TRBJ2-5; 11 bases align to TRBD1. Germline CDR1 reads MDHEN; CDR2 reads SYDVKM. V lost 4 bases, J lost 4 bases, and 2 bases stayed unmatched. The CDR3 extends over 14 amino acids. CDR3 coding DNA: TGTGCCAGCAGTTGGACAGGGGGCTCAGAGACCCAGTACTTC. As protein: CASSWTGGSETQYF.

The V gene is TRBV12-3 or TRBV12-4, the J gene TRBJ2-7; 7 bases fit TRBD1. J lost 6 bases, V lost 4 bases, and 9 bases had no gene match. The CDR3 runs to 14 residues. The CDR3 loop reads CASSSHRQGGEQYF. In DNA, the CDR3 is TGTGCCAGCAGTTCCCACCGACAGGGCGGCGAGCAGTACTTC.

This clonotype was seen only a few times. The rearrangement uses TRBV5-6 and TRBJ2-1; 8 bases are shared with TRBD2. The CDR3 length is 14 residues. CDR1 SGHDT and CDR2 YYEEEE come from the germline V gene. Trimming took 3 bases from V and 8 from J; bases not matched to a gene: 7. Here the CDR3 reads CASSSSGSGYEQFF. DNA for the CDR3: TGTGCCAGCAGCTCCAGCGGGAGTGGTTATGAGCAGTTCTTC.

This clonotype was observed a handful of times. The chain uses TRBV6-6 and TRBJ2-1; D is uncertain. Germline V lookup: CDR1 MNHNY, CDR2 SVGAGI (reference sequence). This CDR3 is 16 amino acids long. V was trimmed by 6 bases and J by 0 bases, leaving 15 bases between them. CDR3 region: CASRVPGRSSYNEQFF. CDR3 nucleotides: TGTGCCAGCAGGGTACCCGGGCGATCCTCCTACAATGAGCAGTTCTTC.

A few counts support this clonotype. The genes are TRBV28 and TRBJ1-5; no clear D. There are 14 residues in the CDR3. V was pared by 5 bases and J by 1 base, with 9 bases between. CDR1 and CDR2 from the germline V gene are MDHEN and SYDVKM. The CDR3 spells CASSPRSSNQPQHF. CDR3 DNA: TGTGCCAGCAGTCCCCGATCGAGCAATCAGCCCCAGCATTTT.

The chain recombines TRBV7-9 with TRBJ1-1, with a weak D call TRBD1 (6 bases). Trimming took 5 bases from V and 10 from J, leaving 14 bases between them. Germline V gene sequence: CDR1 SEHNR, CDR2 FQNEAQ (reference sequence). This CDR3 contains 12 residues. This CDR3 is CASSPQGRGAFF. The DNA of the CDR3 is TGTGCCAGCAGCCCACAGGGAAGGGGAGCTTTCTTT.

This clonotype has only a few counts. The rearrangement links TRBV5-1 to TRBJ1-5, with D maybe TRBD1 (5 bases). CDR1 is SGHRS and CDR2 is YFSETQ in the germline V gene. The V gene lost 1 base and the J gene lost 0 bases, with 8 bases spanning the gap. The CDR3 has 15 amino acids. CDR3 nucleotides: TGCGCCAGCAGCTTGATCGGGGGTAGCAATCAGCCCCAGCATTTT. Amino acids: CASSLIGGSNQPQHF.

In its sample, this clonotype was seen a few times. The chain joins TRBV11-2 to TRBJ2-5, with 9 nucleotides matching TRBD1. Germline trimming cut 5 bases from V and 1 base from J; bases unmatched to any gene: 8. The CDR3 covers 16 residues. Germline loops: CDR1 SGHAT, CDR2 FQNNGV. The CDR3 here is CASSPGTGRAQETQYF. In DNA, the CDR3 is TGTGCCAGCAGCCCAGGGACAGGGAGAGCCCAAGAGACCCAGTACTTC.

The table lists this clonotype with a few counts. V and J are TRBV10-3 and TRBJ2-3; no clear D gene. The germline V gene has CDR1 ENHRY and CDR2 SYGVKD. This CDR3 comprises 15 residues. The V end was cut by 0 bases, the J end by 0 bases, with 7 bases between. This CDR3 is CAISESGPSTDTQYF. The DNA of the CDR3 is TGTGCCATCAGTGAGTCTGGCCCTAGCACAGATACGCAGTATTTT.

This clonotype was detected ten times or more. The rearrangement links TRBV7-3 to TRBJ2-5, with TRBD2 matching over 7 bases. The CDR3 runs 14 residues. Germline values: CDR1 SGHTA, CDR2 FQGTGA. The V segment lost 2 bases and the J segment 5 bases; nucleotides outside the gene matches: 5. The CDR3 coding sequence is TGTGCCAGCAGCTTAGCGGGAGAATGGGAGACCCAGTACTTC. Protein sequence: CASSLAGEWETQYF.

The genes are TRBV29-1 and TRBJ1-4; the match to TRBD1 covers 9 bases. Trimming removed 6 bases from V and 8 bases from J; junction bases left unmatched: 13. Germline values: CDR1 SQVTM, CDR2 ANQGSEA. CDR3 length: 15 residues. CDR3 in DNA: TGCAGCGTCTCCCCCGGGACAGGGAATGTCGAAAAACTGTTTTTT. It codes for CSVSPGTGNVEKLFF. Combining the CDR3 with reference TRBV29-1 and TRBJ1-4 gives the whole variable domain SAVISQKPSRDICQRGTSLTIQCQVDSQVTMMFWYRQQPGQSLTLIATANQGSEATYESGFVIDKFPISRPNLTFSTLTVSNMSPEDSSIYLCSVSPGTGNVEKLFFGSGTQLSVL.

The chain recombines TRBV29-1 with TRBJ1-3; unclear D gene. The V gene lost 4 bases and the J gene lost 0 bases, with 10 bases spanning the gap. Germline V gene lookup returns CDR1 SQVTM and CDR2 ANQGSEA. The CDR3 length is 14 residues. The CDR3: CSVGTSSSGNTIYF. CDR3 in DNA: TGCAGCGTTGGAACATCCAGCTCTGGAAACACCATATATTTT.

This clonotype has a handful of counts. DNA of the CDR3: TGTGCCAGCAGTAGTAGCGGGGGCCCCACAGATACGCAGTATTTT. This encodes CASSSSGGPTDTQYF. The chain carries TRBV2 and TRBJ2-3; TRBD2 matches 9 bases. V shed 5 bases and J 2 bases; nucleotides not matched to a gene: 5. The germline V gene has CDR1 SNHLY and CDR2 FYNNEI. The length of the CDR3 is 15 residues.

Only one count was recorded for this clonotype. This rearrangement joins TRBV29-1 to TRBJ1-5, with D uncertain. V was cut by 5 bases and J by 0 bases, with 14 bases left in between. The CDR3 is 15 amino acids. Germline V gives CDR1 SQVTM, CDR2 ANQGSEA. This chain's CDR3 is CSVSEGVNSNQPQHF. The DNA for the CDR3 is TGCAGCGTTAGTGAGGGAGTCAATAGCAATCAGCCCCAGCATTTT.

This clonotype showed up many times. J is TRBJ2-2 and V is TRBV7-3; 8 nucleotides align to TRBD1. This CDR3 has 14 residues. The J segment lost 4 bases and the V segment lost 5 bases, leaving 3 bases of the junction unmatched. CDR1 and CDR2 (germline): SGHTA, FQGTGA. DNA of the CDR3: TGTGCCAGCAGCGACACAGGGGGCACCGGGGAGCTGTTTTTT. The encoded protein is CASSDTGGTGELFF. The variable domain in full, with the rest retrieved from reference TRBV7-3 and TRBJ2-2, is GAGVSQTPSNKVTEKGKYVELRCDPISGHTALYWYRQSLGQGPEFLIYFQGTGAADDSGLPNDRFFAVRPEGSVSTLKIQRTERGDSAVYLCASSDTGGTGELFFGEGSRLTVL.